This TCR beta chain was documented in a study of T cells expressing NK-cell markers. Study-level background: The study drew TCR beta repertoires from sorted CD3+CD56+NKG2C+, CD3+CD56+NKG2C- and CD3+CD56-NKG2C+ T cells. Seropositivity for HCMV was found in seven of the eight sequenced donors, with one seronegative.

This clonotype is labeled medium-sized (0.01 to 0.1%) based on frequency. The antigen remains unidentified. Germline V gives CDR1 LNHDA, CDR2 SQIVND (reference sequence). This CDR3 has 11 residues. Reanalyzing the 5' RACE reads, TCRdb keeps one entry per CDR3 protein, without DNA. In total, the table holds over 5,000 distinct CDR3 sequences. Overall study results and limits: Where several donors were concerned, these clonotypes also led the CD3+CD56-NKG2C+ fraction. It remained uncertain whether the expanded NKG2C+ T cell clones were specific for HCMV antigens.

The chain joins TRBV19 to TRBJ1-2; TCRdb reports TRBD1, a call that lacks DNA to check it against. This clonotype was sampled from a man in his late teens or twenties in good health. The sample consisted of blood T cells: a sorted CD56 or NKG2C T cell subset, CD4+ or CD8+ T cells, or bulk PBMC T cells (not recorded which). The CDR3 region is CASSLRGGYTF.